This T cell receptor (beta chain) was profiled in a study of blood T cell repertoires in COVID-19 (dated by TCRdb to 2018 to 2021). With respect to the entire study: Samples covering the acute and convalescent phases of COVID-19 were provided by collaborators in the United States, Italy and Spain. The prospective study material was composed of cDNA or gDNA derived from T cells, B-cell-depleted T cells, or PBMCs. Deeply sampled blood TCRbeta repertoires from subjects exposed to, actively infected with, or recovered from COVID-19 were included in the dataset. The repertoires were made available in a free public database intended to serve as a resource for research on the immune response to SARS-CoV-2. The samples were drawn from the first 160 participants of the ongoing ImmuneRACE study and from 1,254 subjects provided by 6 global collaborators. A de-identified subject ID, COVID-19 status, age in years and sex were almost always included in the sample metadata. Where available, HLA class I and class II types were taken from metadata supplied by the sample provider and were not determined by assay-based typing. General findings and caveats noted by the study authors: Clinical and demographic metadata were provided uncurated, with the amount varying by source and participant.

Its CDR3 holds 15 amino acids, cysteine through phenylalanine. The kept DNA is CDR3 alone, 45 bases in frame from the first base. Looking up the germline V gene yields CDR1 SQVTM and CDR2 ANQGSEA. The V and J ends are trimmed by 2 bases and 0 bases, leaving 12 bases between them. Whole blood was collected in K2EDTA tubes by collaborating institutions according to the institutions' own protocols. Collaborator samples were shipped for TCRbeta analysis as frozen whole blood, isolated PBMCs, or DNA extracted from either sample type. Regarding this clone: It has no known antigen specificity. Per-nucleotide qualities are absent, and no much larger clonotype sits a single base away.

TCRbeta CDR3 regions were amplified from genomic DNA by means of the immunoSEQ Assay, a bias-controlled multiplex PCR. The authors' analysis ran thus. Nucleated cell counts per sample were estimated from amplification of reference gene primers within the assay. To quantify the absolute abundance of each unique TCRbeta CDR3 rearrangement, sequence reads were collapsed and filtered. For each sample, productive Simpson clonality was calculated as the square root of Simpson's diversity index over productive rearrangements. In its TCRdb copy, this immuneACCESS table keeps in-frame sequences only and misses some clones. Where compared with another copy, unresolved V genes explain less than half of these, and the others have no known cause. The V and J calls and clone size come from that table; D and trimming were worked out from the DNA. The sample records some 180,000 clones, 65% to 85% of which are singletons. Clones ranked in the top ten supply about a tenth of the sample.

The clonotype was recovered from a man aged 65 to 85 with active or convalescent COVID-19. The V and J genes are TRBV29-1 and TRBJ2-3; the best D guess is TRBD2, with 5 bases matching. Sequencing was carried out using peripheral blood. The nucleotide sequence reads TGCAGCGTTGAACGAAGAGGACTCAGCACAGATACGCAGTATTTT. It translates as CSVERRGLSTDTQYF.